A single sample gave rise to the 14 T cell receptor beta chains below, sequenced in a study of cytomegalovirus exposure and HLA in healthy donors. The assay was immunoSEQ multiplex PCR, and TCRdb's table has in-frame clones only and misses some. The sample contains 80,000 or so clones, 85% to 95% of which appear only once. Specimen: PBMCs. The receptors shown here come from a woman between 18 and 29 years old in good health and CMV-seronegative.

V is TRBV6-5 and J is TRBJ2-1; 7 positions agree with TRBD1. The CDR3 contains 14 residues. The ends lost 5 bases at V and 5 bases at J; junction bases unmatched: 6. CDR1 and CDR2 from the germline V gene are MNHEY and SVGAGI. The CDR3, as DNA: TGTGCCAGCAGTCGTTTGGGACAGAACAATGAGCAGTTCTTC. Its translation: CASSRLGQNNEQFF.

This sequence joins TRBV7-2 and TRBJ2-7, with 10 positions matching TRBD1. V lost 5 bases, J lost 3 bases, and 4 bases stayed unmatched. This CDR3 has 14 residues. The germline V gene has CDR1 SGHTA and CDR2 FQGNSA. CDR3: CASSPGQGDYEQYF. The CDR3 nucleotides read TGTGCCAGCAGCCCCGGACAGGGGGACTACGAGCAGTACTTC.

V is TRBV4-1 and J is TRBJ1-1; perhaps TRBD1 as D (5 bases). Trimming stripped 2 bases from V and 4 bases from J, with 14 bases between. Germline loops: CDR1 MGHRA, CDR2 YSYEKL. The CDR3 totals 15 residues. CDR3 amino acids: CASSQSGGRVTEAFF. CDR3 nucleotides: TGCGCCAGCAGCCAAAGCGGGGGACGGGTCACTGAAGCTTTCTTT.

This chain joins TRBV27 and TRBJ2-7; TRBD1 matches 7 bases. Germline CDR1 and CDR2: MNHEY and SMNVEV (reference sequence). The V gene end was trimmed by 6 bases and the J gene end by 2 bases; junction bases not matched to a gene: 10. CDR3 size: 15 residues. In DNA, the CDR3 is TGTGCCAGCAGCCCTACAGACAGGGCGACCTACGAGCAGTACTTC. This gives the protein CASSPTDRATYEQYF.

The genes are TRBV6-5 and TRBJ1-2; 8 nucleotides align to TRBD1. This CDR3 region has 14 residues. The ends lost 6 bases at V and 3 bases at J; junction bases unmatched: 6. In germline, CDR1 is MNHEY, CDR2 SVGAGI. The CDR3 loop reads CASRATGEYYGYTF. CDR3 DNA: TGTGCCAGCAGGGCGACAGGGGAGTACTATGGCTACACCTTC.

This sequence joins TRBV4-1 and TRBJ1-6; TRBD1 might be the D (5 bases). The CDR3 has 17 residues. Germline CDR1 reads MGHRA; CDR2 reads YSYEKL. V was pared by 2 bases and J by 9 bases, with 20 bases between. The CDR3 region is CASSQLPTGRDSSPLHF. CDR3 DNA sequence: TGCGCCAGCAGCCAACTTCCCACGGGCAGGGATAGTTCACCCCTCCACTTT.

This chain joins TRBV10-1 and TRBJ2-1; possibly TRBD2 for D (6 bases). Trimming stripped 4 bases from V and 6 bases from J, with 10 bases between. Germline assignment: CDR1 WNHNN and CDR2 SYGVQD (reference sequence). The CDR3 spans 13 residues. The chain's CDR3 is CASSVRGSNEQFF. CDR3 bases: TGCGCCAGCAGTGTACGGGGGTCCAATGAGCAGTTCTTC.

The rearrangement joins TRBV20-1 to TRBJ2-3; D is uncertain. Germline V gene lookup returns CDR1 DFQATT and CDR2 SNEGSKA (reference sequence). V lost 6 bases and J lost 8, with 9 bases in between. This CDR3 has 10 amino acids. The CDR3 nucleotides are TGCAGTGCGAGGAGTGGTACGCAGTATTTT. Residues: CSARSGTQYF.

CDR3 region: CASSIAPLLAGKNIQYF. The CDR3 coding sequence is TGTGCCAGTAGTATAGCCCCTCTCCTAGCGGGGAAGAACATTCAGTACTTC. The V gene is TRBV19, the J gene TRBJ2-4; 9 bases match TRBD2. Germline V CDR1 and CDR2: LNHDA, SQIVND (reference sequence). Losses at the gene ends were 1 base for V and 7 bases for J; bases not matched to a gene: 11. The CDR3 is 17 amino acids.

The V and J genes are TRBV30 and TRBJ1-5; 8 nucleotides agree with TRBD1. CDR3 length equals 13 residues. The J segment lost 5 bases and the V segment lost 5 bases, leaving 5 bases of the junction unmatched. The germline V gene encodes CDR1 GTSNPN and CDR2 SVGIG (reference sequence). CDR3 in DNA: TGTGCCTGGTCCAGGGGGCTCGATCAGCCCCAGCATTTT. Its translation: CAWSRGLDQPQHF.

This chain joins TRBV6-5 and TRBJ2-1; 9 bases agree with TRBD1. J lost 6 bases, V lost 5 bases, and 8 bases had no gene match. The CDR3 length is 15 residues. CDR1 is MNHEY and CDR2 is SVGAGI in the germline V gene. CDR3 sequence (DNA): TGTGCCAGCAGTACAGGGGGCGCGTATCGCAATGAGCAGTTCTTC. The encoded protein is CASSTGGAYRNEQFF.

This sequence joins TRBV27 and TRBJ2-7, with a tentative D call TRBD2 (6 bases). CDR1 is MNHEY, CDR2 SMNVEV, per germline (reference sequence). There are 13 residues in the CDR3. With 6 bases removed from V and 4 bases from J, the gap between germline ends came to 13 bases. CDR3 residues: CASRGGGGYEQYF. CDR3 DNA: TGTGCCAGCAGGGGGGGTGGGGGATACGAGCAGTACTTC.

The chain has TRBV27 and TRBJ2-7, with TRBD2 identical over 7 bases. Germline CDR1 and CDR2: MNHEY and SMNVEV (reference sequence). This CDR3 has 15 amino acids. V trimming: 6 bases; J trimming: 0 bases; junction bases outside the gene matches: 8. The CDR3 region has the DNA TGTGCCAGCAGGGCTCCAACGGGGGGCTCCTACGAGCAGTACTTC. It is translated as CASRAPTGGSYEQYF.

This clone was found once. This chain uses TRBV19 with TRBJ2-1; tentatively, D is TRBD2 (8 bases). This CDR3 has 18 residues. V was pared by 2 bases and J by 1 base, with 18 bases between. Germline V gene lookup returns CDR1 LNHDA and CDR2 SQIVND (reference sequence). In nucleotides, the CDR3 is TGTGCCAGTAGTATATCAGGGGGGGTAGCGGGGTCCTACAATGAGCAGTTCTTC. It translates to CASSISGGVAGSYNEQFF.